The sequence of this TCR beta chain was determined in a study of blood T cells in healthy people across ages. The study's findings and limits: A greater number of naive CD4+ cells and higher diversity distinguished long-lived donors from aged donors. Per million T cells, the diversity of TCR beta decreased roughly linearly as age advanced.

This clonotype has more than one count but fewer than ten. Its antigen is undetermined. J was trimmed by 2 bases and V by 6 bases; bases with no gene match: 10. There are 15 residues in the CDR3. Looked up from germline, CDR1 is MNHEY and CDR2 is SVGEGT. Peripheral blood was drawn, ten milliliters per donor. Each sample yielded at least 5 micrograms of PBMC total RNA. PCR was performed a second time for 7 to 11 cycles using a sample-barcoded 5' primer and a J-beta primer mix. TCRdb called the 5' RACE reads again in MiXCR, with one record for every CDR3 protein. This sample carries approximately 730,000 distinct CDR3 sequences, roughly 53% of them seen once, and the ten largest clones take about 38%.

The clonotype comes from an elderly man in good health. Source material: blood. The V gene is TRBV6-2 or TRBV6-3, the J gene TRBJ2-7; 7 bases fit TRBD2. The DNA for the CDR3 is TGTGCCAGCAGCCCCAGCGGACTAGGGACCTACGAGCAGTACTTC. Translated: CASSPSGLGTYEQYF.